This TCR beta chain comes out of a study of PD-L1 blockade in urothelial cancer. About the study: Blood drawn 3 weeks (second dose) and 6 weeks after treatment start was analyzed.

As for time point: peripheral blood 6 weeks after treatment start. Locally advanced or metastatic urothelial carcinoma was present in patients. Individual patients had between 1 and 8 samples, taken pretreatment and on-treatment. Generated by immunoSEQ multiplex PCR, the TCRdb table keeps only in-frame clones and is missing some. The sample lists more than 30,000 clones; about nine tenths were seen once. The sequences come from PBMCs, collected around atezolizumab (anti-PD-L1) treatment. The origin of this receptor is a man older than 75 with urothelial cancer.

The chain's CDR3 is CAWSLTGLVGNQPQHF. The CDR3 nucleotides read TGTGCCTGGAGCCTGACAGGGTTGGTAGGCAATCAGCCCCAGCATTTT. The V call is TRBV30, the J call TRBJ1-5, with 7 positions matching TRBD1. With 3 bases clipped from V and 2 bases from J, the junction kept 10 bases outside the gene matches. The CDR3 extends over 16 amino acids. CDR1 GTSNPN and CDR2 SVGIG come from the germline V gene (reference sequence).